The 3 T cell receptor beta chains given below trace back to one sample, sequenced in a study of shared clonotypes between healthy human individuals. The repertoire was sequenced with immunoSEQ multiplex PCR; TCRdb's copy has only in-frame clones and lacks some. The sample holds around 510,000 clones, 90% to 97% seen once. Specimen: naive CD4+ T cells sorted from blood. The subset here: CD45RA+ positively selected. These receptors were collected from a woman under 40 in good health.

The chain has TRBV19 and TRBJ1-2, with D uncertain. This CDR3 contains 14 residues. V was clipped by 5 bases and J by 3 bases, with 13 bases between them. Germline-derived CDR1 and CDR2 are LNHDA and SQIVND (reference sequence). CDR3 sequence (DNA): TGTGCCAGTAGTCCGGGGAGGTCAGACTATGGCTACACCTTC. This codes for CASSPGRSDYGYTF.

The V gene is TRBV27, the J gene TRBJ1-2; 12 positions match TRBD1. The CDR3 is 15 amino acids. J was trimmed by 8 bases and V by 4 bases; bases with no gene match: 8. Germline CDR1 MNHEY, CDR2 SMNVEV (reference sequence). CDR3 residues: CASSSRDRGLGGYTF. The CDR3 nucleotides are TGTGCCAGCAGTTCGAGGGACAGGGGGCTAGGGGGCTACACCTTC.

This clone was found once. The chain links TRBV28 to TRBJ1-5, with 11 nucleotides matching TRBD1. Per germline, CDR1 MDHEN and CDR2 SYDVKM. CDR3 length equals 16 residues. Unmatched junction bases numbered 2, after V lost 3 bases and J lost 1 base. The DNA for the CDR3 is TGTGCCAGCAGTTTTAGGGACAGGGGGAGCAATCAGCCCCAGCATTTT. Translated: CASSFRDRGSNQPQHF.